The 7 T cell receptor beta chains below were found in one sample sequenced in a study of T cells after yellow fever vaccination. TCRdb passed the 5' RACE reads through MiXCR, listing each CDR3 protein once. The sample lists approximately 350,000 distinct CDR3 sequences, 11% occurring once. The sample in question was PBMCs, obtained on the day of the first yellow fever vaccination. The receptor source for this set is a man aged 18 to 29 who received the YFV17D yellow fever vaccine.

This clonotype was recorded at least ten times. This CDR3 is CASGGGGYTDTQYF. The CDR3 DNA reads TGCGCCAGCGGAGGCGGGGGGTACACAGATACGCAGTATTTT. J is TRBJ2-3 and V is TRBV5-1, with 8 bases identical to TRBD2. Germline assignment: CDR1 SGHRS and CDR2 YFSETQ. The CDR3 is 14 amino acids. The V gene end was trimmed by 7 bases and the J gene end by 2 bases; junction bases not matched to a gene: 6.

The gene calls are TRBV28 and TRBJ2-3, with 10 bases lining up with TRBD2. V trimming: 7 bases; J trimming: 2 bases; junction bases outside the gene matches: 9. Germline loops: CDR1 MDHEN, CDR2 SYDVKM. CDR3 length equals 16 residues. The CDR3 loop reads CASTLAGASLTDTQYF. CDR3 bases: TGTGCCAGCACTCTAGCGGGGGCGAGCCTCACAGATACGCAGTATTTT.

This clonotype was recorded a few times. The chain joins TRBV4-1 to TRBJ2-1; D may be TRBD1 or TRBD2 (6 bases each). Between the trimmed V and J ends, which lost 8 bases and 8 bases, there was a span of 16 bases. CDR3 length: 13 residues. Germline lookup yields CDR1 MGHRA and CDR2 YSYEKL. The CDR3 loop is CASGVVGGDEQFF. CDR3 DNA: TGCGCCAGCGGGGTGGTGGGGGGCGATGAGCAGTTCTTC.

This clonotype was observed a handful of times. The rearrangement uses TRBV10-1 and TRBJ2-5, with D tentatively TRBD2 (7 bases). In germline, CDR1 is WNHNN, CDR2 SYGVQD (reference sequence). The CDR3 covers 15 residues. With 3 bases removed from V and 0 bases from J, the gap between germline ends came to 11 bases. The CDR3 spells CASSDAGANQETQYF. The CDR3 nucleotides are TGCGCCAGCAGTGACGCGGGGGCCAACCAAGAGACCCAGTACTTC.

The CDR3 loop is CASSLNLAIQETQYF. CDR3 DNA: TGTGCCAGCAGCTTAAACCTAGCCATCCAAGAGACCCAGTACTTC. The J gene is TRBJ2-5, the V gene TRBV7-6; D might be TRBD2 (5 bases). Germline V lookup: CDR1 SGHVS, CDR2 FNYEAQ. This CDR3 has 15 residues. Trimming took 2 bases from V and 1 from J, leaving 11 bases between them.

In its sample, this clonotype was seen a few times. The V gene is TRBV7-9, the J gene TRBJ2-1; TRBD2 might be the D (6 bases). V dropped 5 bases and J dropped 1 base, with 15 bases sitting between them. Germline V lookup: CDR1 SEHNR, CDR2 FQNEAQ (reference sequence). The CDR3 has 16 amino acids. The CDR3 here is CASSPPWGTSYNEQFF. CDR3 sequence (DNA): TGTGCCAGCAGCCCGCCGTGGGGGACTTCCTACAATGAGCAGTTCTTC.

This sequence joins TRBV29-1 and TRBJ2-3; TRBD2 matches at 10 bases. This CDR3 has 16 residues. Trimming at V came to 7 bases and at J to 6 bases, leaving 16 bases not matched to a gene. Germline V gene sequence: CDR1 SQVTM, CDR2 ANQGSEA. CDR3 sequence (DNA): TGCAGCGCACAGGTACTAGCGGGGCCCCTCGCGGATACGCAGTATTTT. Translating it yields CSAQVLAGPLADTQYF.